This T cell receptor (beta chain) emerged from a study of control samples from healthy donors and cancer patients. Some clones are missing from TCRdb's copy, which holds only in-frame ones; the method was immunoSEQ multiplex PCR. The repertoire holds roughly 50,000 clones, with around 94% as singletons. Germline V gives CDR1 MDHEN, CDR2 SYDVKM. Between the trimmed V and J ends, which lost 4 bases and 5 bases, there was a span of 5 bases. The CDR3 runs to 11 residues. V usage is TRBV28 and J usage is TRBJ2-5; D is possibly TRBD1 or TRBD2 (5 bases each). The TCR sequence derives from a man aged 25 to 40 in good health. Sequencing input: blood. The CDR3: CASSWGETQYF. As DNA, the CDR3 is TGTGCCAGCAGTTGGGGGGAGACCCAGTACTTC.